The 19 T cell receptor beta chains reported below all come from one sample, sequenced in a study of blood T cell repertoires in COVID-19. Some clones are missing from TCRdb's copy, which holds only in-frame ones; the method was immunoSEQ multiplex PCR. The table has some 150,000 clones, almost 90% seen once. Source material: peripheral blood. These receptors all stem from a woman aged 60-70 years with acute or convalescent COVID-19.

This chain joins TRBV11-2 and TRBJ2-3, with D maybe TRBD2 (5 bases). Trimming took 4 bases from V and 4 from J, leaving 12 bases between them. The CDR3 runs 14 residues. Germline-derived CDR1 and CDR2 are SGHAT and FQNNGV. DNA of the CDR3: TGTGCCAGCAGCTCCTCTCTAGCAGCAGATACGCAGTATTTT. It encodes CASSSSLAADTQYF. The whole variable domain, filled in from reference TRBV11-2 and TRBJ2-3, reads EAGVAQSPRYKIIEKRQSVAFWCNPISGHATLYWYQQILGQGPKLLIQFQNNGVVDDSQLPKDRFSAERLKGVDSTLKIQPAKLEDSAVYLCASSSSLAADTQYFGPGTRLTVL.

The rearrangement joins TRBV11-2 to TRBJ2-7; the D gene is possibly TRBD1 (5 bases). CDR1 is SGHAT, CDR2 FQNNGV, per germline. Trimming cost V 3 bases and J 0 bases, with 9 bases left between them. The length of the CDR3 is 14 residues. CDR3 region: CASSLTASSYEQYF. The CDR3 region has the DNA TGTGCCAGCAGCTTGACAGCGAGCTCCTACGAGCAGTACTTC.

The gene calls are TRBV5-4 and TRBJ1-1, with D perhaps matching TRBD1 (6 bases). Trimming took 0 bases from V and 4 from J, leaving 16 bases between them. The germline V gene has CDR1 SGHNT and CDR2 YYREEE (reference sequence). The CDR3 length is 16 residues. The CDR3, as DNA: TGTGCCAGCAGCTTGGCAACAGGGAAGGTTGGCACTGAAGCTTTCTTT. Its protein is CASSLATGKVGTEAFF.

In DNA, the CDR3 is TGCAGCGTTGTCCCAACAGAAGCCTACGAGCAGTACTTC. This sequence encodes CSVVPTEAYEQYF. This chain connects TRBV29-1 to TRBJ2-7; D uncertain. Between the trimmed V and J ends, which lost 4 bases and 2 bases, there was a span of 12 bases. The CDR3 contains 13 residues. Germline V CDR1 and CDR2: SQVTM, ANQGSEA.

The V and J genes are TRBV9 and TRBJ1-1; 8 bases line up with TRBD1. Germline trimming cut 0 bases from V and 11 bases from J; bases unmatched to any gene: 9. Germline V gene lookup returns CDR1 SGDLS and CDR2 YYNGEE. The CDR3 extends over 14 amino acids. The CDR3 nucleotides are TGTGCCAGCAGCGTAGACGGGACAGGTTTGGCCGCTTTCTTT. Amino acids: CASSVDGTGLAAFF. Full variable domain (outside the CDR3, taken from reference TRBV9 and TRBJ1-1): DSGVTQTPKHLITATGQRVTLRCSPRSGDLSVYWYQQSLDQGLQFLIQYYNGEERAKGNILERFSAQQFPDLHSELNLSSLELGDSALYFCASSVDGTGLAAFFGQGTRLTVV.

The chain links TRBV6-5 to TRBJ1-4; TRBD1 is a possible D gene (6 bases). V lost 4 bases and J lost 6, with 9 bases in between. Germline lookup yields CDR1 MNHEY and CDR2 SVGAGI. The CDR3 totals 13 residues. The CDR3 sequence: CASSSTGYEKLFF. CDR3 coding DNA: TGTGCCAGCAGTTCTACAGGGTATGAAAAACTGTTTTTT.

The V call is TRBV7-2, the J call TRBJ2-1, with 11 bases matching TRBD2. V shed 6 bases and J 7 bases; nucleotides not matched to a gene: 5. The CDR3 runs to 14 residues. CDR1 SGHTA and CDR2 FQGNSA come from the germline V gene. The CDR3 spells CASRIAGGENEQFF. CDR3 nucleotide sequence: TGTGCCAGCAGAATAGCGGGGGGGGAGAATGAGCAGTTCTTC.

The chain couples TRBV7-2 to TRBJ2-1, with 12 bases that match TRBD2. V lost 5 bases and J lost 7; bases outside the gene matches: 6. The CDR3 spans 15 residues. The germline CDR1 and CDR2 sequences are SGHTA and FQGNSA. The CDR3 coding sequence is TGTGCCAGCAGCAACCTAGCGGGGGGGCTGAATGAGCAGTTCTTC. Translation gives CASSNLAGGLNEQFF.

The chain carries TRBV2 and TRBJ1-3; D possibly corresponds to TRBD1 (6 bases). Germline CDR1 is SNHLY and CDR2 is FYNNEI. The CDR3 length is 14 residues. The V end was cut by 9 bases, the J end by 0 bases, with 12 bases between. CDR3 protein: CARTDSNSGNTIYF. In nucleotides, the CDR3 is TGTGCCAGGACGGACAGCAACTCTGGAAACACCATATATTTT. The full variable domain, completed using reference TRBV2 and TRBJ1-3, is EPEVTQTPSHQVTQMGQEVILRCVPISNHLYFYWYRQILGQKVEFLVSFYNNEISEKSEIFDDQFSVERPDGSNFTLKIRSTKLEDSAMYFCARTDSNSGNTIYFGEGSWLTVV.

This chain links TRBV28 with TRBJ1-2; D possibly corresponds to TRBD1 (6 bases). Looked up from germline, CDR1 is MDHEN and CDR2 is SYDVKM. V dropped 2 bases and J dropped 1 base, with 17 bases sitting between them. CDR3 length equals 17 residues. CDR3 residues: CASSLRSGQHLNYGYTF. CDR3 nucleotide sequence: TGTGCCAGCAGTTTAAGGTCCGGACAGCATCTTAACTATGGCTACACCTTC.

The V and J genes are TRBV5-1 and TRBJ1-4; TRBD1 matches 8 bases. This CDR3 is 14 amino acids long. Trimming at V came to 4 bases and at J to 4 bases, leaving 3 bases not matched to a gene. CDR1 and CDR2 from the germline V gene are SGHRS and YFSETQ. The CDR3 sequence: CASSLTGDNEKLFF. The CDR3 region has the DNA TGCGCCAGCAGCCTGACAGGGGATAATGAAAAACTGTTTTTT. The variable domain in full, completed from reference TRBV5-1 and TRBJ1-4, reads KAGVTQTPRYLIKTRGQQVTLSCSPISGHRSVSWYQQTPGQGLQFLFEYFSETQRNKGNFPGRFSGRQFSNSRSEMNVSTLELGDSALYLCASSLTGDNEKLFFGSGTQLSVL.

The chain has TRBV5-4 and TRBJ2-3; 10 bases are a match to TRBD1. Per the germline V gene, CDR1 is SGHNT and CDR2 is YYREEE (reference sequence). Unmatched junction bases numbered 1, after V lost 5 bases and J lost 4 bases. CDR3 length: 13 residues. CDR3 in amino acids: CASSGQGADTQYF. CDR3 nucleotides: TGTGCCAGCAGTGGACAGGGGGCAGATACGCAGTATTTT.

This chain links TRBV14 with TRBJ1-2; D is undetermined. CDR3 length: 14 amino acids. Deletions cut 4 bases from V and 1 base from J, with 10 bases between. Per the germline V gene, CDR1 is SGHDN and CDR2 is FVKESK. This CDR3 is CASSPHNDNYGYTF. CDR3 DNA sequence: TGTGCCAGCAGCCCACACAACGATAACTATGGCTACACCTTC. Together with reference TRBV14 and TRBJ1-2, the CDR3 gives the full variable domain: EAGVTQFPSHSVIEKGQTVTLRCDPISGHDNLYWYRRVMGKEIKFLLHFVKESKQDESGMPNNRFLAERTGGTYSTLKVQPAELEDSGVYFCASSPHNDNYGYTFGSGTRLTVV.

The gene calls are TRBV29-1 and TRBJ1-4; D is unresolved. The V and J ends lost 7 bases and 0 bases respectively, with 15 bases between them. CDR1 SQVTM and CDR2 ANQGSEA come from the germline V gene. This CDR3 is 15 amino acids long. In nucleotides, the CDR3 is TGCAGCGCCTCGCGGGGTAGCACAACTAATGAAAAACTGTTTTTT. It encodes CSASRGSTTNEKLFF.

J is TRBJ1-1 and V is TRBV4-2; D is possibly TRBD1 (5 bases). This CDR3 contains 14 residues. CDR1 and CDR2 (germline): LGHNA, YNFKEQ. Trimming removed 5 bases at V and 0 bases at J, with 10 bases between. CDR3: CASSSPQVNTEAFF. Here the CDR3 DNA reads TGTGCCAGCAGCAGCCCACAGGTGAACACTGAAGCTTTCTTT.

The gene calls are TRBV6-5 and TRBJ1-2, with 7 bases identical to TRBD1. With 1 base clipped from V and 4 bases from J, the junction kept 6 bases outside the gene matches. CDR3 length: 15 residues. Germline CDR1 and CDR2: MNHEY and SVGAGI. This CDR3 reads CASSYYGRGVYGYTF. CDR3 DNA sequence: TGTGCCAGCAGTTACTACGGCAGGGGGGTCTATGGCTACACCTTC.

The CDR3 region is CASRDLGQGIYEQYF. The CDR3 bases are TGTGCCAGTAGGGACCTTGGGCAGGGGATCTACGAGCAGTACTTC. The chain couples TRBV19 to TRBJ2-7, with D possibly matching TRBD1 (6 bases). Germline CDR1 LNHDA, CDR2 SQIVND (reference sequence). The V end was cut by 6 bases, the J end by 3 bases, with 18 bases between. CDR3 length equals 15 residues.

The sample holds many counts of this clone. J is TRBJ2-1 and V is TRBV4-1; tentative D call: TRBD1 (5 bases). The ends were cut back, 3 bases at V and 6 bases at J, with 18 bases in the middle. The CDR3 extends over 16 amino acids. From germline, CDR1 is MGHRA and CDR2 YSYEKL. The CDR3 bases are TGCGCCAGCAGCCAGATGATGACAGTGACCGGCAATGAGCAGTTCTTC. Translated, it gives CASSQMMTVTGNEQFF.

This clone was counted between two and nine times. V usage is TRBV29-1 and J usage is TRBJ1-1; D is ambiguous. Germline CDR1 SQVTM, CDR2 ANQGSEA. This CDR3 has 12 residues. The V end was cut by 3 bases, the J end by 1 base, with 6 bases between. CDR3 DNA: TGCAGCGTTGAGCGGGGGAACACTGAAGCTTTCTTT. Its translation is CSVERGNTEAFF.